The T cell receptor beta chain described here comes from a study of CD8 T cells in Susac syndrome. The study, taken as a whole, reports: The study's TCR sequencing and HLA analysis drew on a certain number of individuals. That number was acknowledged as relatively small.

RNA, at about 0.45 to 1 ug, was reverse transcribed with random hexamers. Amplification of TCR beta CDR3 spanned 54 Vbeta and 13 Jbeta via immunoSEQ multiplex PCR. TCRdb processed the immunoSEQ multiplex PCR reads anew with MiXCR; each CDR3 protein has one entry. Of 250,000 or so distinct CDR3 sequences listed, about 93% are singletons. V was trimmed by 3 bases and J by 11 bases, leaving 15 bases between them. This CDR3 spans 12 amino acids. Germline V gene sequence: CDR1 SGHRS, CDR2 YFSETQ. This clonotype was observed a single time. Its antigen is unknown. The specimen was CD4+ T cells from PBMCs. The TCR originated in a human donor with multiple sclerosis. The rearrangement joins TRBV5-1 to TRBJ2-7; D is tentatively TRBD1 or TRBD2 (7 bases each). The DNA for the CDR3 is TGCGCCAGCAGCTCCGGGGAGGGGGCCGAGTACTTC. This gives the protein CASSSGEGAEYF. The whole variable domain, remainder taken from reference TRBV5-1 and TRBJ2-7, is KAGVTQTPRYLIKTRGQQVTLSCSPISGHRSVSWYQQTPGQGLQFLFEYFSETQRNKGNFPGRFSGRQFSNSRSEMNVSTLELGDSALYLCASSSGEGAEYFGPGTRLTVT.